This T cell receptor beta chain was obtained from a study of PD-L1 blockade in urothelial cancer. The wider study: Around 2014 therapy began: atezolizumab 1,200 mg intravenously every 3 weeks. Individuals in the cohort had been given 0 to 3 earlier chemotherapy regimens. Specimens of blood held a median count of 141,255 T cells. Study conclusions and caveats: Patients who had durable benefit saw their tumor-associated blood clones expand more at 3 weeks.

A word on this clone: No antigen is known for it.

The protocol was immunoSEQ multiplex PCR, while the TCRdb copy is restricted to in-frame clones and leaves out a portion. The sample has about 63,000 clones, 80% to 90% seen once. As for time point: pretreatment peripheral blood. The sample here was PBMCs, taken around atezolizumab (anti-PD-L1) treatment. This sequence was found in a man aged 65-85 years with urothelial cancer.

CDR3 coding DNA: TGCGCCAGCAGCTTGGCCGGCAGGTTGAACACTGAAGCTTTCTTT. Its protein is CASSLAGRLNTEAFF. The rearrangement uses TRBV5-1 and TRBJ1-1; D remains unclear. The CDR3 has 15 amino acids. Deletions cut 0 bases from V and 0 bases from J, with 9 bases between. Germline values: CDR1 SGHRS, CDR2 YFSETQ.